The source of this TCR beta chain is a study of early T cells in non-severe SARS-CoV-2 infection. Background on the study: The chains were unpaired, and the sequenced material was bulk RNA from unsorted whole blood. Study findings and constraints: There was a bias toward anti-spike CD8 responses in VDJdb matching, which missed private and CD4 specificities.

The CDR3 loop spans 15 amino acids. Germline values: CDR1 PRHDT, CDR2 FYEKMQ (reference sequence). V lost 4 bases and J 1 base, leaving 10 bases between the germline ends. The TCR library protocol was used to attach unique molecular identifiers. These identifiers were attached to individual cDNA molecules. TCRdb redid the calling of the 5' RACE reads with MiXCR, one entry per CDR3 protein. The table shows 65,000 to 70,000 distinct CDR3 sequences, with roughly a tenth occurring only once. This clonotype was counted many times. Its antigen remains unknown. The rearrangement links TRBV13 to TRBJ2-2; the D gene could be TRBD1 or TRBD2 (5 bases each). Sequenced sample: whole blood. This sequence was found in an adult who was a healthcare worker with PCR-confirmed SARS-CoV-2 infection or an uninfected control (not recorded which). The CDR3 DNA reads TGTGCCAGCAGCTGGGGACCCGGGAACACCGGGGAGCTGTTTTTT. Translating it yields CASSWGPGNTGELFF.